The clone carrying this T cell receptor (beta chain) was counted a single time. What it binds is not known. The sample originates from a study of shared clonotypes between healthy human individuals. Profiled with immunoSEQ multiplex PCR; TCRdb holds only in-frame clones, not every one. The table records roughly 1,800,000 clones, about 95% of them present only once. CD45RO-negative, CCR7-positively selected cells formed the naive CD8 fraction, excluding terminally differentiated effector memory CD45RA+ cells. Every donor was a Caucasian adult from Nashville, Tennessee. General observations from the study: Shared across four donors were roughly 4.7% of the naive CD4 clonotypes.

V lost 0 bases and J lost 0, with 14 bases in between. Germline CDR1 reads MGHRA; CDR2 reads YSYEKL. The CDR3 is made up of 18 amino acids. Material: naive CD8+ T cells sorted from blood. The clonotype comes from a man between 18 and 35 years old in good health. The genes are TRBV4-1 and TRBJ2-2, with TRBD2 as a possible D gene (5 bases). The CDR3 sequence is CASSQDLSRGPNTGELFF. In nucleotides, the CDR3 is TGCGCCAGCAGCCAAGATTTGAGCCGGGGTCCGAACACCGGGGAGCTGTTTTTT.